The 24 T cell receptor beta chains below were found in one sample sequenced in a study of T cell responses to AZD1222 COVID-19 vaccine. Only in-frame clones appear in the TCRdb table, and some are missing; sequencing was by immunoSEQ multiplex PCR. Here the sample spans about 130,000 clones, 80% to 90% being singletons. The sequencing used peripheral blood, collected on day 0 of AZD1222 vaccination. All receptors come from an adult in good health.

This CDR3 is CSASQTVKAEAFF. The CDR3 nucleotides read TGCAGTGCTAGTCAGACGGTAAAAGCTGAAGCTTTCTTT. The genes are TRBV20-1 and TRBJ1-1, with D hard to call. V was trimmed by 3 bases and J by 6 bases, leaving 14 bases between them. Germline CDR1 reads DFQATT; CDR2 reads SNEGSKA (reference sequence). The CDR3 is made up of 13 amino acids.

The rearrangement links TRBV9 to TRBJ1-6; no reliable D call. Between the trimmed V and J ends, which lost 3 bases and 9 bases, there was a span of 10 bases. CDR1 SGDLS and CDR2 YYNGEE come from the germline V gene. This CDR3 region has 13 residues. This chain's CDR3 is CASSGSGGSPLHF. In nucleotides, the CDR3 is TGTGCCAGCAGCGGGTCCGGAGGTTCACCCCTCCACTTT. The whole variable domain, filled in from reference TRBV9 and TRBJ1-6, reads DSGVTQTPKHLITATGQRVTLRCSPRSGDLSVYWYQQSLDQGLQFLIQYYNGEERAKGNILERFSAQQFPDLHSELNLSSLELGDSALYFCASSGSGGSPLHFGNGTRLTVT.

The chain links TRBV28 to TRBJ1-1; D unclear. Germline V lookup: CDR1 MDHEN, CDR2 SYDVKM. V shed 8 bases and J shed 2 bases, with 15 bases lying between them. The CDR3 is 14 amino acids. CDR3 loop: CASFLGVGNTEAFF. In DNA, the CDR3 is TGTGCCAGCTTTTTGGGAGTGGGTAACACTGAAGCTTTCTTT.

In nucleotides, the CDR3 is TGTGCCAGCAGCGTGGCCCCGGGACAGAGGAACACTGAAGCTTTCTTT. It encodes CASSVAPGQRNTEAFF. V and J are TRBV9 and TRBJ1-1, with 7 nucleotides matching TRBD1. CDR3 length: 16 amino acids. V gave up 2 bases and J gave up 1 base; unmatched junction bases: 8. Germline CDR1 and CDR2: SGDLS and YYNGEE.

V is TRBV4-2 and J is TRBJ1-3, with unresolved D. V lost 0 bases, J lost 2 bases, and 11 bases lay in between. The CDR3 is made up of 16 amino acids. CDR1 and CDR2 (germline): LGHNA, YNFKEQ. CDR3 protein: CASSQEATKTGNTIYF. The DNA of the CDR3 is TGTGCCAGCAGCCAAGAGGCCACGAAGACTGGAAACACCATATATTTT.

J is TRBJ2-1 and V is TRBV12-3 or TRBV12-4; 7 nucleotides agree with TRBD2. CDR3 size: 12 residues. Unmatched junction bases numbered 4, after V lost 5 bases and J lost 9 bases. The CDR3 spells CASSPGGIEQFF. The CDR3 DNA sequence: TGTGCCAGCAGTCCCGGGGGGATTGAGCAGTTCTTC.

The chain employs TRBV27 and TRBJ2-2; D not resolved. Germline CDR1 is MNHEY and CDR2 is SMNVEV (reference sequence). V lost 3 bases and J 2 bases, leaving 10 bases between the germline ends. The CDR3 spans 15 residues. CDR3 loop: CASSFGGTNTGELFF. The CDR3 DNA is TGTGCCAGCAGTTTCGGCGGAACAAACACCGGGGAGCTGTTTTTT.

The J gene is TRBJ1-5, the V gene TRBV19; D uncertain. The CDR3 has 12 amino acids. Germline V gene sequence: CDR1 LNHDA, CDR2 SQIVND (reference sequence). The germline V and J ends were trimmed by 0 bases and 6 bases, with 3 bases remaining between them. CDR3 residues: CASSIEGQPQHF. The DNA of the CDR3 is TGTGCCAGTAGTATAGAGGGTCAGCCCCAGCATTTT.

The DNA of the CDR3 is TGTGCCATCAGTGATCTGGGTGGGGGTAACTATGGCTACACCTTC. It yields the protein CAISDLGGGNYGYTF. The V call is TRBV10-3, the J call TRBJ1-2; tentative D call: TRBD1 (5 bases). Germline lookup yields CDR1 ENHRY and CDR2 SYGVKD. The CDR3 spans 15 residues. V was shortened by 3 bases and J by 1 base, with 12 bases between the two germline ends.

Only a few counts were recorded for this clone. The chain uses TRBV7-9 and TRBJ2-1, with 9 positions matching TRBD1. Germline V gives CDR1 SEHNR, CDR2 FQNEAQ (reference sequence). V trimming: 5 bases; J trimming: 7 bases; junction bases outside the gene matches: 9. The CDR3 length is 15 residues. Written as DNA, the CDR3 is TGTGCCAGCAGCCAGGGACAGGGTTTGGGGAATGAGCAGTTCTTC. Translating gives CASSQGQGLGNEQFF.

The DNA for the CDR3 is TGTGCCAGCACCCGGGTCTTACATGGCTACACCTTC. It is translated as CASTRVLHGYTF. This chain links TRBV12-3 or TRBV12-4 with TRBJ1-2; D gene ambiguous. V was clipped by 7 bases and J by 6 bases, with 12 bases between them. The CDR3 has 12 residues.

The V call is TRBV7-8, the J call TRBJ2-3, with D unresolved. V lost 3 bases and J 5 bases, leaving 6 bases between the germline ends. Germline V gene sequence: CDR1 SGHVS, CDR2 FQNEAQ. The CDR3 has 12 amino acids. DNA for the CDR3: TGTGCCAGCAGCTTCTCGGGAGATACGCAGTATTTT. Amino acid sequence: CASSFSGDTQYF.

This chain connects TRBV2 to TRBJ1-5, with no clear D. This CDR3 comprises 13 residues. Germline V lookup: CDR1 SNHLY, CDR2 FYNNEI. Trimming stripped 6 bases from V and 2 bases from J, with 8 bases between. CDR3 sequence (DNA): TGTGCCAGCAGGCCCCTCGGCAATCAGCCCCAGCATTTT. This codes for CASRPLGNQPQHF.

This chain connects TRBV9 to TRBJ1-6; TRBD1 might be the D (5 bases). Trimming pared 4 bases from V and 7 bases from J, leaving 15 bases between. Germline lookup yields CDR1 SGDLS and CDR2 YYNGEE. This CDR3 comprises 15 residues. The CDR3 DNA follows: TGTGCCAGCAGCCTACGACAGTCTGGAAATTCACCCCTCCACTTT. Its translation is CASSLRQSGNSPLHF.

This sequence joins TRBV11-2 and TRBJ2-5, with D possibly being TRBD2 (6 bases). The CDR3 sequence is 15 residues long. Germline V lookup: CDR1 SGHAT, CDR2 FQNNGV. The ends were cut back, 2 bases at V and 2 bases at J, with 12 bases in the middle. The CDR3 DNA reads as TGTGCCAGCAGCTTAAGTCCGGGAGAACAAGAGACCCAGTACTTC. It specifies CASSLSPGEQETQYF.

V is TRBV5-6 and J is TRBJ1-5; D is unclear. Germline V gives CDR1 SGHDT, CDR2 YYEEEE. This CDR3 is built from 14 residues. Trimming removed 4 bases at V and 6 bases at J, with 14 bases between. In DNA form, the CDR3 reads TGTGCCAGCAGCCCGGACGGCTCGTCTCAGCCCCAGCATTTT. Translating gives CASSPDGSSQPQHF.

This chain uses TRBV12-3 or TRBV12-4 with TRBJ1-5, with 8 nucleotides matching TRBD1. The V segment lost 5 bases and the J segment 4 bases; nucleotides outside the gene matches: 1. The CDR3 covers 13 residues. The CDR3 DNA sequence: TGTGCCAGCAGTCACAGGGGGAATCAGCCCCAGCATTTT. It specifies CASSHRGNQPQHF.

This clone has only one observation. This sequence joins TRBV6-5 and TRBJ1-6; TRBD1 is a possible D gene (5 bases). In germline, CDR1 is MNHEY, CDR2 SVGAGI. V was shortened by 7 bases and J by 7 bases, with 14 bases between the two germline ends. The CDR3 consists of 14 residues. The chain's CDR3 is CASNEFGGNSPLHF. As DNA, the CDR3 is TGTGCCAGCAACGAGTTTGGGGGAAATTCACCCCTCCACTTT.

The genes are TRBV5-8 and TRBJ2-7; TRBD2 is a possible D gene (6 bases). Germline CDR1 reads SGHTS; CDR2 reads YDEGEE. The V and J ends lost 2 bases and 12 bases respectively, with 15 bases between them. This CDR3 is built from 12 residues. CDR3: CASSFDGEAPYF. As DNA, the CDR3 is TGTGCCAGCAGCTTTGATGGGGAGGCGCCGTACTTC. The full variable domain, its missing parts supplied by reference TRBV5-8 and TRBJ2-7, is EAGVTQSPTHLIKTRGQQATLRCSPISGHTSVYWYQQALGLGLQFLLWYDEGEERNRGNFPPRFSGRQFPNYSSELNVNALELEDSALYLCASSFDGEAPYFGPGTRLTVT.

The chain recombines TRBV4-3 with TRBJ1-6; D is perhaps TRBD1 (6 bases). This CDR3 has 22 residues. In germline, CDR1 is LGHNA, CDR2 YSLEER. The germline V and J ends were trimmed by 0 bases and 0 bases, with 24 bases remaining between them. CDR3 nucleotides: TGCGCCAGCAGCCAAGAAAGGGGGAGGGGACCGAGTTTTCGCTCCTATAATTCACCCCTCCACTTT. Translating it yields CASSQERGRGPSFRSYNSPLHF.

V usage is TRBV7-3 and J usage is TRBJ2-1; 9 positions match TRBD1. The J segment lost 7 bases and the V segment lost 5 bases, leaving 9 bases of the junction unmatched. The CDR3 covers 15 residues. The germline gives CDR1 SGHTA, CDR2 FQGTGA. The CDR3 region has the DNA TGTGCCAGCAGCCCTAATGGACAGGGGTGGAATGAGCAGTTCTTC. Amino acids: CASSPNGQGWNEQFF.

V usage is TRBV6-5 and J usage is TRBJ2-1; TRBD1 matches 8 bases. The CDR3 is 14 residues long. The V gene's germline CDR1 is MNHEY and CDR2 SVGAGI. The trim removed 10 bases at V and 2 bases at J, leaving 7 bases unmatched. The CDR3 here is CATLGQVPYNEQFF. In DNA, the CDR3 is TGTGCCACCCTGGGACAGGTCCCCTACAATGAGCAGTTCTTC.

V usage is TRBV7-2 and J usage is TRBJ1-2, with D possibly matching TRBD1 (5 bases). Germline CDR1 is SGHTA and CDR2 is FQGNSA. This CDR3 has 17 residues. Between the trimmed V and J ends, which lost 1 base and 0 bases, there was a span of 15 bases. The CDR3: CASSLVQAGFTNYGYTF. In nucleotides, the CDR3 is TGTGCCAGCAGCTTAGTACAGGCTGGTTTTACTAACTATGGCTACACCTTC.

This sequence joins TRBV7-2 and TRBJ1-1; D is unresolved. The CDR3 totals 13 residues. Germline values: CDR1 SGHTA, CDR2 FQGNSA. V lost 1 base and J 4 bases, leaving 7 bases between the germline ends. DNA for the CDR3: TGTGCCAGCAGCTTAGTGGCTAGCACTGAAGCTTTCTTT. This codes for CASSLVASTEAFF. Based on the CDR3 plus reference TRBV7-2 and TRBJ1-1, the full variable domain is GAGVSQSPSNKVTEKGKDVELRCDPISGHTALYWYRQSLGQGLEFLIYFQGNSAPDKSGLPSDRFSAERTGGSVSTLTIQRTQQEDSAVYLCASSLVASTEAFFGQGTRLTVV.